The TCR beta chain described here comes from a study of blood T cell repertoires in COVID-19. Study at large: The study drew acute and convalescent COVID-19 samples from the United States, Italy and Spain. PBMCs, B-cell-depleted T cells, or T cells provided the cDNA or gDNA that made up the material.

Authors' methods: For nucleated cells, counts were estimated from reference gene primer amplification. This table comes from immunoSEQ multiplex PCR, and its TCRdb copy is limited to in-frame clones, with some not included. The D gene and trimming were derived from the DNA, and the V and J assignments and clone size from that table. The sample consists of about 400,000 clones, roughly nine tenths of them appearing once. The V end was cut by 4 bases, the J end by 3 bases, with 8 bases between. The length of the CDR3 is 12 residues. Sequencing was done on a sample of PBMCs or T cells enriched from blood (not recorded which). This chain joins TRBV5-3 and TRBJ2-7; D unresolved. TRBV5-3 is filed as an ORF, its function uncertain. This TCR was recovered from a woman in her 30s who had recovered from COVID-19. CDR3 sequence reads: CARSQTYYEQYF. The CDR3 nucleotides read TGTGCCAGAAGCCAGACATACTACGAGCAGTACTTC.